Shown below are 25 T cell receptor beta chains from a single sample sequenced in a study of graft-versus-host responses after intestinal transplantation. TCRdb's table, derived via immunoSEQ multiplex PCR, lists solely in-frame clones and lacks some. The sample has 80,000 to 100,000 clones; 90% to 95% are singletons. Antigens for these TCRs are unknown. The input for sequencing was unstimulated CD4+ T cells sorted from spleen or lymph node cells, taken before intestinal transplant. Receptors were obtained from a human donor who received an intestinal transplant.

The chain joins TRBV21-1 to TRBJ2-7; the table gives TRBD1 as D, unverified against the DNA. TRBV21-1 is noted as a pseudogene. The CDR3 consists of 16 residues. Here the CDR3 DNA reads TGTGCCAGCAGCCCCCAGGTCAGGGGGTCGGACTACGAGCAGTACTTC. Its protein product is CASSPQVRGSDYEQYF.

This clone was detected only a few times. The chain recombines TRBV2 with TRBJ2-7; maybe TRBD1 (6 bases). Trimming took 2 bases from V and 2 from J, leaving 10 bases between them. This CDR3 comprises 14 residues. Germline loops: CDR1 SNHLY, CDR2 FYNNEI. CDR3 DNA sequence: TGTGCCAGCAGTGAAACAGGGTTCACCTACGAGCAGTACTTC. This translates into CASSETGFTYEQYF.

This chain joins TRBV29-1 and TRBJ1-2; D is unclear. Trimming took 4 bases from V and 5 from J, leaving 11 bases between them. The CDR3 totals 12 residues. CDR1 and CDR2 from the germline V gene are SQVTM and ANQGSEA. As DNA, the CDR3 is TGCAGCGTTGTGCGGGGATTTTATGGCTACACCTTC. Translating gives CSVVRGFYGYTF.

The chain joins TRBV6-1 to TRBJ2-3; the match to TRBD2 covers 9 bases. CDR1 is MNHNS, CDR2 SASEGT, per germline. This CDR3 is 15 amino acids long. Unmatched junction bases numbered 8, after V lost 2 bases and J lost 8 bases. The CDR3 sequence is CASSERRGGLGTQYF. The DNA of the CDR3 is TGTGCCAGCAGTGAACGGCGGGGGGGTCTTGGTACGCAGTATTTT.

V usage is TRBV28 and J usage is TRBJ2-5, with TRBD2 matching 9 bases. The germline V gene encodes CDR1 MDHEN and CDR2 SYDVKM. The CDR3 runs to 16 residues. Trimming removed 3 bases from V and 5 bases from J; junction bases left unmatched: 10. In DNA form, the CDR3 reads TGTGCCAGCAGTTTTCTGGTTAGCGGGAGTTGGGAGACCCAGTACTTC. It yields the protein CASSFLVSGSWETQYF.

The chain uses TRBV5-4 and TRBJ2-1, with TRBD1 as a possible D gene (7 bases). The CDR3 loop spans 15 amino acids. The V end lost 3 bases, the J end lost 9 bases, and 19 bases lay between the germline ends. Germline V gives CDR1 SGHNT, CDR2 YYREEE (reference sequence). CDR3: CASSSTGRGLSEQFF. CDR3 DNA: TGTGCCAGCAGCTCGACAGGGCGGGGTCTTAGTGAGCAGTTCTTC.

This sequence joins TRBV28 and TRBJ2-5, with D perhaps matching TRBD2 (6 bases). Germline V CDR1 and CDR2: MDHEN, SYDVKM. The CDR3 is 14 amino acids. V lost 6 bases and J lost 0, with 11 bases in between. The DNA for the CDR3 is TGTGCCAGCAGGCTTGCGGGGAACCAAGAGACCCAGTACTTC. Translation gives CASRLAGNQETQYF.

This chain connects TRBV5-4 to TRBJ1-6; D may be TRBD1 (6 bases). Trimming took off 1 base at V and 14 bases at J, with 16 bases between the two ends. CDR1 is SGHNT and CDR2 is YYREEE in the germline V gene (reference sequence). CDR3 length: 14 amino acids. The CDR3: CASSLSPGDNTLHF. The DNA of the CDR3 is TGTGCCAGCAGCTTGTCTCCAGGGGACAACACCCTCCACTTT.

The chain joins TRBV4-2 to TRBJ2-5; D is perhaps TRBD1 (6 bases). The CDR3 has 15 amino acids. Germline V gene data show CDR1 as LGHNA and CDR2 as YNFKEQ. Trimming cost V 4 bases and J 1 base, with 13 bases left between them. CDR3 residues: CASSRAQGPQETQYF. CDR3 coding DNA: TGTGCCAGCAGCCGAGCACAGGGACCCCAAGAGACCCAGTACTTC.

The chain uses TRBV30 and TRBJ1-6, with 7 positions matching TRBD1. The CDR3 has 15 amino acids. The junction had 7 bases not matched to a gene; V was cut back by 3 bases and J by 5 bases. Germline V CDR1 and CDR2: GTSNPN, SVGIG (reference sequence). CDR3 DNA sequence: TGTGCCTGGAGGCCAGGGGGAGTAGATAATTCACCCCTCCACTTT. It specifies CAWRPGGVDNSPLHF. The full variable domain, its missing parts supplied by reference TRBV30 and TRBJ1-6, is SQTIHQWPATLVQPVGSPLSLECTVEGTSNPNLYWYRQAAGRGLQLLFYSVGIGQISSEVPQNLSASRPQDRQFILSSKKLLLSDSGFYLCAWRPGGVDNSPLHFGNGTRLTVT.

The V call is TRBV4-2, the J call TRBJ1-2, with 8 bases matching TRBD1. CDR1 is LGHNA and CDR2 is YNFKEQ in the germline V gene. Trimming cost V 4 bases and J 8 bases; bases outside gene matches: 12. The CDR3 has 15 residues. The CDR3 sequence is CASSLSLQGEVGYTF. DNA of the CDR3: TGTGCCAGCAGCCTTTCATTACAGGGGGAAGTAGGCTACACCTTC.

V usage is TRBV2 and J usage is TRBJ2-6, with 8 nucleotides matching TRBD1. Germline CDR1 SNHLY, CDR2 FYNNEI. The CDR3 length is 18 residues. The V gene end was trimmed by 4 bases and the J gene end by 0 bases; junction bases not matched to a gene: 8. The CDR3 bases are TGTGCCAGCAGTGCCAGACAGGGGCGCGCCTCTGGGGCCAACGTCCTGACTTTC. Protein sequence: CASSARQGRASGANVLTF.

This clone was seen a single time. V and J are TRBV6-1 and TRBJ2-7; TRBD1 agrees at 9 bases. V shed 2 bases and J 6 bases; nucleotides not matched to a gene: 8. The CDR3 runs to 15 residues. CDR1 is MNHNS, CDR2 SASEGT, per germline. The CDR3 loop is CASSETGTGIFEQYF. DNA of the CDR3: TGTGCCAGCAGTGAAACCGGGACAGGGATCTTCGAGCAGTACTTC.

V usage is TRBV5-1 and J usage is TRBJ1-2, with 7 positions matching TRBD1. V lost 0 bases to trimming and J lost 6 bases; unmatched junction nucleotides: 5. The CDR3 loop spans 14 amino acids. CDR1 SGHRS and CDR2 YFSETQ come from the germline V gene. DNA of the CDR3: TGCGCCAGCAGCTTGGAGGGGGCGCAGAATGGCTACACCTTC. This sequence encodes CASSLEGAQNGYTF.

The chain links TRBV30 to TRBJ1-2, with a weak D call TRBD1 (6 bases). The CDR3 length is 9 residues. Germline assignment: CDR1 GTSNPN and CDR2 SVGIG (reference sequence). The CDR3 loop reads CTGTRGYTF. DNA for the CDR3: TGTACAGGGACCCGGGGCTACACCTTC.

The chain couples TRBV4-2 to TRBJ2-1, with D uncertain. This CDR3 region has 12 residues. Trimming removed 4 bases from V and 4 bases from J, with 5 bases in between. The germline V gene encodes CDR1 LGHNA and CDR2 YNFKEQ. CDR3 nucleotide sequence: TGTGCCAGCAGCCCAACTTACAATGAGCAGTTCTTC. This sequence encodes CASSPTYNEQFF.

This chain uses TRBV7-8 with TRBJ2-7; D is possibly TRBD2 (6 bases). The germline V gene encodes CDR1 SGHVS and CDR2 FQNEAQ. The CDR3 loop spans 13 amino acids. The germline V and J ends were trimmed by 4 bases and 1 base, with 8 bases remaining between them. Written as DNA, the CDR3 is TGTGCCAGCAGCTCCGGGGGTTCCTACGAGCAGTACTTC. Translating gives CASSSGGSYEQYF.

The chain recombines TRBV5-4 with TRBJ2-3; D unresolved. There are 14 residues in the CDR3. The germline V gene has CDR1 SGHNT and CDR2 YYREEE (reference sequence). V lost 6 bases, J lost 4 bases, and 15 bases lay in between. The CDR3 protein is CASNLGIRSDTQYF. The CDR3 region has the DNA TGTGCCAGCAACCTAGGTATTCGCTCAGATACGCAGTATTTT.

The J gene is TRBJ1-1, the V gene TRBV6-6; D may be TRBD1 (5 bases). Germline CDR1 and CDR2: MNHNY and SVGAGI (reference sequence). CDR3 size: 15 residues. The ends were cut back, 6 bases at V and 11 bases at J, with 25 bases in the middle. CDR3 DNA sequence: TGTGCCAGCAGACAGAAAAGGGGTCCCCTAGATTTCGCTTTCTTT. This translates into CASRQKRGPLDFAFF.

This clone occurred once. V gene TRBV19 combines with J gene TRBJ2-1; 9 nucleotides line up with TRBD2. With V trimmed by 3 bases and J by 5 bases, 5 bases remained unmatched. This CDR3 has 15 amino acids. CDR1 is LNHDA and CDR2 is SQIVND in the germline V gene (reference sequence). DNA for the CDR3: TGTGCCAGTAGTATCAGCGGGAGGACCCACAATGAGCAGTTCTTC. It encodes CASSISGRTHNEQFF.

This clone was found a few times. V usage is TRBV4-3 and J usage is TRBJ1-4; D remains ambiguous. Germline V lookup: CDR1 LGHNA, CDR2 YSLEER. V lost 4 bases and J lost 7, with 19 bases in between. The CDR3 has 16 residues. CDR3 protein: CASSPAAGRVGEKLFF. The CDR3 DNA reads as TGCGCCAGCAGCCCTGCCGCGGGGAGGGTGGGTGAAAAACTGTTTTTT.

The chain is built from TRBV5-8 and TRBJ2-7; 11 bases match TRBD1. V was clipped by 5 bases and J by 3 bases; unmatched bases: 4. This CDR3 contains 14 residues. Germline V lookup: CDR1 SGHTS, CDR2 YDEGEE. The CDR3 protein is CASRDRGPSYEQYF. The DNA for the CDR3 is TGTGCCAGCAGGGACAGGGGGCCCAGCTACGAGCAGTACTTC.

The chain uses TRBV13 and TRBJ1-2, with D possibly TRBD1 on 6 matching bases. The CDR3 runs to 13 residues. In germline, CDR1 is PRHDT, CDR2 FYEKMQ (reference sequence). Trimming took off 5 bases at V and 8 bases at J, with 15 bases between the two ends. CDR3 coding DNA: TGTGCCAGCAGCCCGCGGGGGGCGGAGGGCTACACCTTC. This gives the protein CASSPRGAEGYTF.

The chain carries TRBV5-1 and TRBJ2-2, with TRBD1 identical over 7 bases. J gave up 0 bases and V 2 bases, and 1 base lay outside the gene matches. Germline lookup yields CDR1 SGHRS and CDR2 YFSETQ. There are 15 residues in the CDR3. CDR3 sequence reads: CASSFGTANTGELFF. CDR3 sequence (DNA): TGCGCCAGCAGCTTCGGGACAGCGAACACCGGGGAGCTGTTTTTT.

The chain employs TRBV5-1 and TRBJ2-7; D might be TRBD1 (6 bases). V lost 7 bases and J 2 bases, leaving 13 bases between the germline ends. CDR1 SGHRS and CDR2 YFSETQ come from the germline V gene. The CDR3 covers 13 residues. This CDR3 is CASGQGPTYEQYF. The CDR3, as DNA: TGCGCCAGCGGTCAGGGGCCCACCTACGAGCAGTACTTC.